This entry features one T cell receptor beta chain sequence. The clone's antigen remains unknown. Nothing much larger sits one base from this clone, and base qualities are not available. This specimen belongs to a study of T cell responses to AZD1222 COVID-19 vaccine (dated by TCRdb to about 2021). Concerning the study at large: A total of just over 230 trial participants underwent TCR sequencing, of whom 200 to 220 received two doses of AZD1222 and about 26 received two doses of the MenACWY control vaccine. Enrollment into the trials was organized by age into subgroups of 18-55, 56-69 and 70-plus years, and those subgroups contained roughly 150, 30 and 60 TCR-sequenced participants, respectively. On the study overall, not on this receptor specifically: Conclusions about previously exposed vaccinees were limited because only a handful of AZD1222 recipients were SARS-CoV-2 seropositive at baseline. Because no day 14 peak-response samples were available, the repertoires could be characterized only after the peak T cell response. The 56-69-year group was small, and its depth increase did not reach significance, likely because of low power. Most participants were white British and females outnumbered males, and the authors suggested that clonal diversity may have been underestimated. Nearly half of unique spike-specific TCRs reportedly recognized epitopes outside regions mutated in the B.1.351 and B.1.1.7 variants. After two AZD1222 doses, both the breadth and the depth of spike-specific TCRs were significantly higher than at day 0 and than in MenACWY recipients. CD4 TCRs associated with the vaccine covered the entire spike protein, and the dominant responses were in regions 160-218 and 743-854.

Measured from the cysteine to the phenylalanine, the CDR3 is 16 residues long. Of all the DNA, just the CDR3 is kept, 48 bases in frame from base 1. The trim is 5 bases for V and 4 bases for J, with a gap of 19 bases between the germline ends. According to the germline V gene (reference sequence), CDR1 reads MNHEY and CDR2 reads SMNVEV. The CDR3 regions of human TCRbeta chains were analyzed by immunosequencing. As for the original processing: Repertoire TCRs were checked for matches against a reference library of SARS-CoV-2-specific TCRs that had been generated using the MIRA antigen-specificity platform. Breadth meant the fraction of unique TCRs that were SARS-CoV-2-associated, whereas depth meant the fraction of total T cells that were SARS-CoV-2-associated. Using the MIRA data, each spike-specific TCR was assigned both to the spike region to which the TCR was reactive and to a CD4 or CD8 class. Log10-transformed breadth and depth values were compared by one-way ANOVA with Sidak's multiple comparisons tests. Sourced from immuneACCESS, this table was stored by TCRdb with only in-frame sequences that have V and J called. A share of the clones is absent; for the studies checked, an unresolved V gene accounts for under half, and the remainder has no known explanation. The DNA was the basis for D and trimming; V, J and clone size are from that table. This sample gives tens of thousands of clones in total; 85% to 90% of them show up just once. The ten biggest clones cover less than 9% of the sample.

The label giving this sample's time point can be read as: about 28 days (+/-7) after the second vaccine dose. AZD1222 recipients whose second dose came at about 4 weeks and those whose second dose came at about 12 weeks were combined into one group, since spike-specific TCR depth and breadth did not differ between the two schedules. Vaccinee samples came from UK trials COV001 and COV002, including a single-blind randomized controlled phase 2/3 trial of AZD1222 (ChAdOx1 nCoV-19) in healthy adults. For TCRbeta chain sequencing, PBMC samples were collected from trial participants at day 0 and at day 28 after the second dose.

The sequencing here drew on peripheral blood, taken 28 days after the second AZD1222 dose. The origin of this receptor is an adult who received the AZD1222 COVID-19 vaccine. Recombination connected TRBV27 to TRBJ2-3, and the D gene may be TRBD2, 6 bases matching. The CDR3: CASSPTFGSPPDTQYF. The sequenced DNA is TGTGCCAGCAGTCCCACCTTCGGGAGCCCCCCAGATACGCAGTATTTT.